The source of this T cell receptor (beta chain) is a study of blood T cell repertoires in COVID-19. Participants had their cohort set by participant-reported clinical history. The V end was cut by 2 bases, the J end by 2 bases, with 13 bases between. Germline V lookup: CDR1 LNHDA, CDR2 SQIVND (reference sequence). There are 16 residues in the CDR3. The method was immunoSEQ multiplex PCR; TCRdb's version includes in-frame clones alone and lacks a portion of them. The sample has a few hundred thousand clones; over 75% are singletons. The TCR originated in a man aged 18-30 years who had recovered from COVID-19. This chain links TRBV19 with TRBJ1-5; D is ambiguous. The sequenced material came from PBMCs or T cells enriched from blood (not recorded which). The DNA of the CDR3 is TGTGCCAGTAGTATAAAAGTCCCCAGCGGCAATCAGCCCCAGCATTTT. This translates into CASSIKVPSGNQPQHF.